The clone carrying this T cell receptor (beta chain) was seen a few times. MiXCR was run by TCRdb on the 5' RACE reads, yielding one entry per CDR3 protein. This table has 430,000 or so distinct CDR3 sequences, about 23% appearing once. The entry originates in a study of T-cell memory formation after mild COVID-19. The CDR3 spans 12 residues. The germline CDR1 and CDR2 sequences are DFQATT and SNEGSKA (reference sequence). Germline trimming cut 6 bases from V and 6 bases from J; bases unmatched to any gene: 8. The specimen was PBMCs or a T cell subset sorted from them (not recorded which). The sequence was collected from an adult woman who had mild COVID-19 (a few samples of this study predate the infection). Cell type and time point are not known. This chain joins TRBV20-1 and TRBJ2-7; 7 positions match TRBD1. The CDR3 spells CSAQKGAREQYF. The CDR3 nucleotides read TGCAGTGCGCAAAAGGGGGCTCGCGAGCAGTACTTC.